One and the same sample provided the 8 T cell receptor beta chains below, sequenced in a study of control samples from healthy donors and cancer patients. Sequencing used immunoSEQ multiplex PCR; TCRdb keeps in-frame clones, though not all of them. The sample shows roughly 130,000 clones, around 94% of them seen only once. Sequencing was done on a sample of PBMCs. All receptors derive from a man aged 55 to 69 with colorectal cancer.

The count of this clone is one. This chain uses TRBV29-1 with TRBJ2-1; 8 nucleotides align to TRBD1. Trimming at V came to 4 bases and at J to 3 bases, leaving 5 bases not matched to a gene. The germline gives CDR1 SQVTM, CDR2 ANQGSEA. The CDR3 is 14 amino acids. This CDR3 is CSVVGQGSYNEQFF. CDR3 DNA: TGCAGCGTTGTCGGACAGGGAAGCTACAATGAGCAGTTCTTC.

Only one count was recorded for this clone. This chain links TRBV4-1 with TRBJ2-3, with D uncertain. V lost 4 bases to trimming and J lost 4 bases, with 21 bases between them. The CDR3 totals 17 residues. Germline lookup yields CDR1 MGHRA and CDR2 YSYEKL. Written as DNA, the CDR3 is TGCGCCAGCAGCCCAATGACCGTCACAAACACCCCAGATACGCAGTATTTT. This codes for CASSPMTVTNTPDTQYF.

In its sample, this clone was seen once. Other DNA sequences in the same sample also yield this CDR3. The rearrangement joins TRBV7-2 to TRBJ2-7; tentatively, D is TRBD1 or TRBD2 (6 bases each). Per germline, CDR1 SGHTA and CDR2 FQGNSA. Deletions cut 0 bases from V and 4 bases from J, with 10 bases between. The CDR3 loop spans 14 amino acids. The CDR3 protein is CASSLAGGPYEQYF. The CDR3 bases are TGTGCCAGCAGCTTAGCGGGGGGCCCTTACGAGCAGTACTTC.

The CDR3 sequence: CASSRGQYEQYF. CDR3 DNA sequence: TGTGCCAGCAGCCGGGGACAGTACGAGCAGTACTTC. V is TRBV6-2 or TRBV6-3 and J is TRBJ2-7, with TRBD1 matching 7 bases. V dropped 6 bases and J dropped 4; count of bases not matched to a gene: 3. Per the germline V gene, CDR1 is MNHEY and CDR2 is SVGEGT. CDR3 length equals 12 residues.

This chain joins TRBV27 and TRBJ2-3; TRBD1 agrees at 7 bases. V shed 3 bases and J 3 bases; nucleotides not matched to a gene: 6. The V gene's germline CDR1 is MNHEY and CDR2 SMNVEV (reference sequence). The CDR3 runs to 15 residues. CDR3 DNA sequence: TGTGCCAGCAGTTTGGAGAACAGGGGTACAGATACGCAGTATTTT. Translation gives CASSLENRGTDTQYF.

The J gene is TRBJ2-2, the V gene TRBV4-1; 7 bases agree with TRBD1. Trimming cost V 2 bases and J 1 base; bases outside gene matches: 7. Germline CDR1 and CDR2: MGHRA and YSYEKL. This CDR3 region has 17 residues. CDR3: CASSQRPRGKNTGELFF. DNA of the CDR3: TGCGCCAGCAGCCAACGACCCAGGGGGAAGAACACCGGGGAGCTGTTTTTT.

V and J are TRBV10-3 and TRBJ2-2; 9 bases are shared with TRBD1. Germline values: CDR1 ENHRY, CDR2 SYGVKD. The CDR3 runs 17 residues. The J segment lost 3 bases and the V segment lost 5 bases, leaving 10 bases of the junction unmatched. The CDR3 coding sequence is TGTGCCATCAGTAAGACAGGGGGAAAAACGGACACCGGGGAGCTGTTTTTT. Its translation is CAISKTGGKTDTGELFF.

CDR3 sequence: CASSPGQGVTDTQYF. The CDR3 bases are TGTGCCAGCAGCCCGGGACAGGGGGTTACAGATACGCAGTATTTT. The chain couples TRBV5-8 to TRBJ2-3, with 11 bases lining up with TRBD1. Germline assignment: CDR1 SGHTS and CDR2 YDEGEE. V dropped 4 bases and J dropped 3; count of bases not matched to a gene: 4. There are 15 residues in the CDR3.